These T cell receptor beta chains were read from a single sample in a study of T cells in Graves' hyperthyroidism and ophthalmopathy. TCRdb re-analysed the multiplex PCR reads in MiXCR, keeping a single row per CDR3 protein. The data contain approximately 530,000 distinct CDR3 sequences, around 20% of them singletons. Specimen: blood. Every receptor here comes from a man in his forties with Graves' ophthalmopathy. Each CDR3 is given with its conserved first and last residue. A D gene is named only where the DNA matches it firmly. Clone size, where shown, is once, few, many, or a class for clones that have expanded.

D: TRBD2; J: TRBJ2-5; V: TRBV7-8; size: -; DNA: TGTGCCAGCAGCTCATGGACTAGCGGGAGGGCGGGAGAGACCCAGTACTTC; CDR3: CASSSWTSGRAGETQYF
D: TRBD1; J: TRBJ2-3; V: TRBV18; size: many; DNA: TGTGCCAGCTCCCAGGGGGATTTCACAGATACGCAGTATTTT; CDR3: CASSQGDFTDTQYF
D: -; J: TRBJ2-3; V: TRBV3-1; size: many; DNA: TGTGCCAGCAGCCCTTACGGGGCGCGGGATACGCAGTATTTT; CDR3: CASSPYGARDTQYF
D: TRBD2; J: TRBJ2-1; V: TRBV28; size: many; DNA: TGTGCCAGCAGTTTAGTAGCGGGAGGGTCCTACAATGAGCAGTTCTTC; CDR3: CASSLVAGGSYNEQFF
D: -; J: TRBJ2-7; V: TRBV28; size: many; DNA: TGTGCCAGCAGTTTCCGCTACGAGCAGTACTTC; CDR3: CASSFRYEQYF
D: -; J: TRBJ2-2; V: TRBV30; size: few; DNA: TGTGCCTGGAGTTTGATGAACACCGGGGAGCTGTTTTTT; CDR3: CAWSLMNTGELFF
D: TRBD1; J: TRBJ1-4; V: TRBV20-1; size: -; DNA: TGCAGTGCAGCTGGACAGGATGAAAAACTGTTTTTT; CDR3: CSAAGQDEKLFF
D: -; J: TRBJ2-3; V: TRBV4-3; size: few; DNA: TGCGCCAGCAGCCAATCGGGACAAAGCACAGATACGCAGTATTTT; CDR3: CASSQSGQSTDTQYF
D: -; J: TRBJ1-4; V: TRBV3-1; size: many; DNA: TGTGCCAGCGCCCAGATGGGGGGTGAAAAACTGTTTTTT; CDR3: CASAQMGGEKLFF
D: TRBD2; J: TRBJ2-1; V: TRBV29-1; size: few; DNA: TGCAGCGCATCGGGACTAGCGGGAGGGCCGTCCTACAATGAGCAGTTCTTC; CDR3: CSASGLAGGPSYNEQFF
D: TRBD2; J: TRBJ2-3; V: TRBV9; size: few; DNA: TGTGCCAGCAGCGTAGCTATCCCTAGCGGGGTGGGCACAGATACGCAGTATTTT; CDR3: CASSVAIPSGVGTDTQYF
D: -; J: TRBJ2-2; V: TRBV10-3; size: -; DNA: TGTGCCATCAGCAAAGCTCCTAACGAGTGGGGCGGGGAGCTGTTTTTT; CDR3: CAISKAPNEWGGELFF
D: -; J: TRBJ2-7; V: TRBV5-1; size: -; DNA: TGCGCCAGCAGCTTGAGGATCCAACCCCCTAGAGAGCAGTACTTC; CDR3: CASSLRIQPPREQYF
D: TRBD2; J: TRBJ2-6; V: TRBV30; size: -; DNA: TGTGCCTGGAGGGCTAGCGGGGCCGTCTCTGGGGCCAACGTCCTGACTTTC; CDR3: CAWRASGAVSGANVLTF
D: -; J: TRBJ2-5; V: TRBV7-3; size: few; DNA: TGTGCCAGCAGCCCGACAGGGCGGGGTGGTCAGACCCAGTACTTC; CDR3: CASSPTGRGGQTQYF
D: -; J: TRBJ2-5; V: TRBV29-1; size: few; DNA: TGCAGCGGCGCGGGACCGGGGAGTCAAGAGACCCAGTACTTC; CDR3: CSGAGPGSQETQYF
D: -; J: TRBJ1-5; V: TRBV19; size: few; DNA: TGTGCCAGTCAAGGTTGGGATGGGGGCACTTATCAGCCCCAGCATTTT; CDR3: CASQGWDGGTYQPQHF
D: -; J: TRBJ1-5; V: TRBV30; size: -; DNA: TGTGCCTGGAGTCAGGGTGGCAATCAGCCCCAGCATTTT; CDR3: CAWSQGGNQPQHF
D: -; J: TRBJ1-2; V: TRBV7-2; size: few; DNA: TGTGCCAGCAGCTTACAGACAAAAGGTGGCTACACCTTC; CDR3: CASSLQTKGGYTF
D: -; J: TRBJ1-1; V: TRBV5-1; size: many; DNA: TGCGCCAGCGGCTTTGAGGGTCAGAACACTGAAGCTTTCTTT; CDR3: CASGFEGQNTEAFF
D: TRBD2; J: TRBJ2-1; V: TRBV27; size: -; DNA: TGTGCCAGCAGTTTAGCCGCTTTTGAGCGGGAGTATTTCGGTGAGCAGTTCTTC; CDR3: CASSLAAFEREYFGEQFF
D: -; J: TRBJ1-2; V: TRBV28; size: -; DNA: TGTGCCAGCAGAGAACAGGATCTTTACACCTTC; CDR3: CASREQDLYTF
D: TRBD1; J: TRBJ1-5; V: TRBV6-1; size: few; DNA: TGTGCCAGTCAACAGGGGAATCAGCCCCAGCATTTT; CDR3: CASQQGNQPQHF
D: TRBD1; J: TRBJ1-5; V: TRBV28; size: -; DNA: TGTGCCAGCAGTTTAAAGTACGAGGGGGCCGGACAGCCCCAGCATTTT; CDR3: CASSLKYEGAGQPQHF
D: TRBD2; J: TRBJ2-3; V: TRBV6-2/TRBV6-3; size: -; DNA: TGTGCCAGCAGTTACACTAATAGCGGGAGCGGCACAGATACGCAGTATTTT; CDR3: CASSYTNSGSGTDTQYF
D: TRBD1; J: TRBJ1-2; V: TRBV20-1; size: many; DNA: TGCAGTGCTAGAGATACGGGACAGGGCTATGGCTACACCTTC; CDR3: CSARDTGQGYGYTF
D: -; J: TRBJ2-3; V: TRBV28; size: few; DNA: TGTGCCAGCAGCCCATTTAGTTCCGCAGATACGCAGTATTTT; CDR3: CASSPFSSADTQYF
D: TRBD1; J: TRBJ2-1; V: TRBV7-3; size: -; DNA: TGTGCCAGCAGCGCAGGGACAGATTACAATGAGCAGTTCTTC; CDR3: CASSAGTDYNEQFF
D: TRBD2; J: TRBJ2-3; V: TRBV7-2; size: many; DNA: TGTGCCAGCAGCTCCTCACTAGCGGGCACAGATACGCAGTATTTT; CDR3: CASSSSLAGTDTQYF
D: -; J: TRBJ2-7; V: TRBV20-1; size: few; DNA: TGCAGTGCTAGAGATGTAGTCAGTGTCTACGAGCAGTACTTC; CDR3: CSARDVVSVYEQYF
D: -; J: TRBJ2-1; V: TRBV28; size: many; DNA: TGTGCCAGCAGTCGAGACATAAGCCTCTACAATGAGCAGTTCTTC; CDR3: CASSRDISLYNEQFF
D: TRBD1; J: TRBJ2-2; V: TRBV7-3; size: many; DNA: TGTGCCAGCAGCAAGACAGGGTTGTCCGGGGAGCTGTTTTTT; CDR3: CASSKTGLSGELFF
D: -; J: TRBJ2-1; V: TRBV5-1; size: -; DNA: TGCGCCAGCCGAGACAGCGCGGCCAATGAGCAGTTCTTC; CDR3: CASRDSAANEQFF
D: -; J: TRBJ2-5; V: TRBV11-2; size: many; DNA: TGTGCCAGCAGCTTAGCCACCCTTACGGTCCAAGAGACCCAGTACTTC; CDR3: CASSLATLTVQETQYF
D: -; J: TRBJ1-1; V: TRBV28; size: many; DNA: TGTGCCAGCAGTCTGGATTCGGCTGAAGCTTTCTTT; CDR3: CASSLDSAEAFF
D: TRBD1; J: TRBJ1-4; V: TRBV5-1; size: few; DNA: TGCGCCAGCAGCTTGACTCAGGACAGGGCAGGAAAACTGTTTTTT; CDR3: CASSLTQDRAGKLFF
D: TRBD2; J: TRBJ2-7; V: TRBV30; size: once; DNA: TGTGCCTGGAGCGAGACTAGCGGGAGAGGCGAGCAGTACTTC; CDR3: CAWSETSGRGEQYF
D: TRBD2; J: TRBJ2-7; V: TRBV18; size: -; DNA: TGTGCCAGCTCGCCCGGCGGGACTAGCGGGAACGAGCAGTACTTC; CDR3: CASSPGGTSGNEQYF
D: -; J: TRBJ1-6; V: TRBV9; size: -; DNA: TGTGCCAGCAGCGTAGGTGTTGGGAATTCACCCCTCCACTTT; CDR3: CASSVGVGNSPLHF
D: -; J: TRBJ2-1; V: TRBV10-3; size: once; DNA: TGTGCCATCAGTGAGCCAGGCCGACACTACAATGAGCAGTTCTTC; CDR3: CAISEPGRHYNEQFF
D: TRBD2; J: TRBJ2-7; V: TRBV28; size: once; DNA: TGTGCCAGCAGTTTATTTCAGGGGAATATAGCGGGAGGGGACGAGCAGTACTTC; CDR3: CASSLFQGNIAGGDEQYF
D: -; J: TRBJ1-1; V: TRBV12-3/TRBV12-4; size: -; DNA: TGTGCCAGCAGTACCCAGTGGGGAGCTGAAGCTTTCTTT; CDR3: CASSTQWGAEAFF
D: TRBD2; J: TRBJ2-1; V: TRBV18; size: many; DNA: TGTGCCAGCTCACCACTAGCGGGAGTAGAGTATGGTGAGCAGTTCTTC; CDR3: CASSPLAGVEYGEQFF
D: TRBD2; J: TRBJ2-3; V: TRBV10-1; size: few; DNA: TGCGCCAGCAGTCCTTTAGCGGGGGCCGTCACAGATACGCAGTATTTT; CDR3: CASSPLAGAVTDTQYF
D: -; J: TRBJ1-3; V: TRBV15; size: few; DNA: TGTGCCACCAGCCGCGGCAAAGACTCTGGAAACACCATATATTTT; CDR3: CATSRGKDSGNTIYF